The 17 T cell receptor beta chains presented below share a single source sample, sequenced in a study of siplizumab effects on memory and regulatory T cells. Assay used: immunoSEQ multiplex PCR; TCRdb lists only in-frame clones, some missing. This sample yields about 100,000 clones, of which approximately 90% are seen a single time; around 0.73% belongs to the top ten. Specimen: Tregs sorted from blood. These receptors came from a human donor in good health.

V gene TRBV5-5 combines with J gene TRBJ2-1; tentatively, D is TRBD1 (5 bases). Looked up from germline, CDR1 is SGHKS and CDR2 is YYEKEE (reference sequence). The CDR3 is made up of 14 amino acids. Trimming stripped 0 bases from V and 8 bases from J, with 12 bases between. The CDR3 DNA reads TGTGCCAGCAGCTTGGGCCCCAGGGCGGATGAGCAGTTCTTC. Its protein product is CASSLGPRADEQFF.

V gene TRBV29-1 combines with J gene TRBJ1-5, with no clear D. CDR3 length equals 14 residues. Trimming left V 4 bases short and J 5 bases short, with 15 bases between. Germline V gene sequence: CDR1 SQVTM, CDR2 ANQGSEA. CDR3 nucleotides: TGCAGCGTTGCGATTGCCGGGGAAGATCAGCCCCAGCATTTT. Translating it yields CSVAIAGEDQPQHF.

The chain is built from TRBV11-3 and TRBJ1-3; no firm D call. Germline V lookup: CDR1 SGHNT, CDR2 YENEEA. There are 14 residues in the CDR3. The germline V and J ends were trimmed by 0 bases and 7 bases, with 10 bases remaining between them. CDR3 in amino acids: CASSLDHGANTIYF. In nucleotides, the CDR3 is TGTGCCAGCAGCTTAGATCACGGAGCGAACACCATATATTTT.

The CDR3 is CASSSESVARNTEAFF. The CDR3 DNA sequence: TGTGCCAGCAGCTCAGAGTCGGTCGCCCGCAACACTGAAGCTTTCTTT. The chain uses TRBV11-3 and TRBJ1-1; D is undetermined. In germline, CDR1 is SGHNT, CDR2 YENEEA. CDR3 size: 16 residues. The V and J ends lost 4 bases and 2 bases respectively, with 17 bases between them.

This chain connects TRBV21-1 to TRBJ2-2. TRBV21-1 is a known pseudogene. This CDR3 has 15 residues. The CDR3 spells CASSNKARGTGELFF. CDR3 nucleotide sequence: TGTGCCAGCAGCAACAAGGCGAGGGGCACCGGGGAGCTGTTTTTT.

This clone has only one observation. This sequence joins TRBV4-1 and TRBJ2-3; D tentatively fits TRBD1 or TRBD2 (6 bases each). Germline V gives CDR1 MGHRA, CDR2 YSYEKL. The CDR3 is 16 amino acids. V was trimmed by 1 base and J by 5 bases, leaving 16 bases between them. CDR3 residues: CASSQGLGGGLDTQYF. The CDR3 DNA sequence: TGCGCCAGCAGCCAAGGACTGGGGGGCGGTTTAGATACGCAGTATTTT.

The chain has TRBV28 and TRBJ2-3; D unresolved. The length of the CDR3 is 12 residues. The V and J ends lost 5 bases and 5 bases respectively, with 8 bases between them. Looked up from germline, CDR1 is MDHEN and CDR2 is SYDVKM. The CDR3 spells CASSPAGDTQYF. DNA of the CDR3: TGTGCCAGCAGTCCGGCCGGAGATACGCAGTATTTT.

The rearrangement links TRBV7-9 to TRBJ2-1; D not resolved. CDR3 size: 14 residues. Germline CDR1 and CDR2: SEHNR and FQNEAQ (reference sequence). V gave up 0 bases and J gave up 7 bases, with 10 bases separating them. CDR3 sequence (DNA): TGTGCCAGCAGCTTAGCGGCAGGAAAGAATGAGCAGTTCTTC. Its protein product is CASSLAAGKNEQFF.

V gene TRBV20-1 combines with J gene TRBJ1-2, with D unclear. Germline V gene lookup returns CDR1 DFQATT and CDR2 SNEGSKA (reference sequence). This CDR3 has 8 amino acids. The DNA for the CDR3 is TGCAGGGTGGGGGGCTACACCTTC. It translates to CRVGGYTF.

The chain has TRBV19 and TRBJ1-3; possibly TRBD1 for D (5 bases). V shed 3 bases and J shed 1 base, with 10 bases lying between them. CDR3 length: 15 residues. Germline V lookup: CDR1 LNHDA, CDR2 SQIVND (reference sequence). CDR3 coding DNA: TGTGCCAGTAGTATGCGACAGATATCTGGAAACACCATATATTTT. As protein: CASSMRQISGNTIYF.

This clone has only a few counts. The chain employs TRBV7-8 and TRBJ2-7; no firm D call. The germline V and J ends were trimmed by 3 bases and 3 bases, with 6 bases remaining between them. The V gene's germline CDR1 is SGHVS and CDR2 FQNEAQ. The CDR3 is 12 amino acids. CDR3 DNA: TGTGCCAGCAGCTTCCATTTCTACGAGCAGTACTTC. The encoded protein is CASSFHFYEQYF.

The rearrangement links TRBV9 to TRBJ2-7; TRBD2 is a possible D gene (6 bases). This CDR3 region has 15 residues. The ends were cut back, 0 bases at V and 2 bases at J, with 12 bases in the middle. Germline V gene lookup returns CDR1 SGDLS and CDR2 YYNGEE. CDR3 residues: CASSVVPGEAYEQYF. The CDR3 DNA is TGTGCCAGCAGCGTAGTACCGGGGGAGGCCTACGAGCAGTACTTC.

This clone was seen only once. The chain couples TRBV12-5 to TRBJ2-5, with TRBD1 identical over 11 bases. Germline V gene data show CDR1 as LGHNT and CDR2 as FRNRAP. CDR3 size: 16 residues. Unmatched junction bases numbered 6, after V lost 3 bases and J lost 3 bases. Here the CDR3 DNA reads TGTGCTAGTGGTTTTAGACGGACAGGGGGCGAAGAGACCCAGTACTTC. Translated: CASGFRRTGGEETQYF.

The genes are TRBV4-1 and TRBJ2-5; unclear D gene. The CDR3 has 14 residues. In germline, CDR1 is MGHRA, CDR2 YSYEKL. Trimming removed 0 bases at V and 3 bases at J, with 8 bases between. The CDR3 spells CASSQEDTEETQYF. The CDR3 nucleotides are TGCGCCAGCAGCCAAGAGGATACCGAAGAGACCCAGTACTTC.

The V gene is TRBV11-1, the J gene TRBJ2-1; maybe TRBD2 (6 bases). Trimming took 9 bases from V and 8 from J, leaving 17 bases between them. Germline-derived CDR1 and CDR2 are SGHAT and FQDESV (reference sequence). This CDR3 region has 13 residues. The CDR3 region is CARLEGRFDEQFF. The CDR3 region has the DNA TGTGCCAGGTTGGAGGGACGGTTCGATGAGCAGTTCTTC.

This rearrangement joins TRBV5-4 to TRBJ1-1, with D tentatively TRBD1 (5 bases). Germline loops: CDR1 SGHNT, CDR2 YYREEE (reference sequence). This CDR3 has 14 amino acids. The V end was cut by 4 bases, the J end by 4 bases, with 14 bases between. CDR3: CASSPAWGGTEAFF. The CDR3, as DNA: TGTGCCAGCAGCCCGGCTTGGGGGGGCACTGAAGCTTTCTTT. The full variable domain, rest sourced from reference TRBV5-4 and TRBJ1-1, is ETGVTQSPTHLIKTRGQQVTLRCSSQSGHNTVSWYQQALGQGPQFIFQYYREEENGRGNFPPRFSGLQFPNYSSELNVNALELDDSALYLCASSPAWGGTEAFFGQGTRLTVV.

This chain connects TRBV7-8 to TRBJ1-4; a weak D match, TRBD1 (5 bases). The germline CDR1 and CDR2 sequences are SGHVS and FQNEAQ. The CDR3 covers 18 residues. Between the trimmed V and J ends, which lost 1 base and 0 bases, there was a span of 15 bases. DNA for the CDR3: TGTGCCAGCAGCTTAGTGGGGGTATACGTAACAACTAATGAAAAACTGTTTTTT. This codes for CASSLVGVYVTTNEKLFF.